Following are 25 T cell receptor beta chains from one sample sequenced in a study of OX40 agonist ivuxolimab in advanced cancers. Profiled with immunoSEQ multiplex PCR; TCRdb holds only in-frame clones, not every one. The table shows 60,000 to 85,000 clones, with around 87% occurring only once. This material consisted of CD4+ or CD8+ T cells sorted from blood, taken in a trial of the OX40 agonist ivuxolimab. All receptors derive from an adult with an advanced solid tumor such as melanoma, head and neck, liver or kidney cancer.

This chain uses TRBV5-8 with TRBJ2-3; no definite D call. The CDR3 has 13 amino acids. V lost 1 base to trimming and J lost 4 bases, with 7 bases between them. The germline gives CDR1 SGHTS, CDR2 YDEGEE. The CDR3 here is CASSLIQSDTQYF. The CDR3 region has the DNA TGTGCCAGCAGCTTGATACAATCAGATACGCAGTATTTT.

V is TRBV28 and J is TRBJ1-2; D gene uncertain. This CDR3 region has 12 residues. Germline V gene lookup returns CDR1 MDHEN and CDR2 SYDVKM. Trimming took off 5 bases at V and 5 bases at J, with 9 bases between the two ends. The CDR3 region has the DNA TGTGCCAGCAGTCAGCTCGGTTATGGCTACACCTTC. It encodes CASSQLGYGYTF.

The DNA for the CDR3 is TGCGCCAGCAGCTTGGTCAGCCCCCTAGGCAGTGGCTACACCTTC. This sequence encodes CASSLVSPLGSGYTF. This rearrangement joins TRBV5-1 to TRBJ1-2; D is unresolved. CDR1 and CDR2 (germline): SGHRS, YFSETQ. V shed 0 bases and J shed 7 bases, with 16 bases lying between them. The CDR3 is 15 residues long.

A few counts support this clone. The CDR3 region is CASAHRVLGNQPQHF. DNA of the CDR3: TGTGCCAGTGCTCACAGGGTCCTTGGCAATCAGCCCCAGCATTTT. V is TRBV28 and J is TRBJ1-5; a weak D match, TRBD1 (6 bases). The CDR3 totals 15 residues. V was pared by 9 bases and J by 2 bases, with 17 bases between. The germline CDR1 and CDR2 sequences are MDHEN and SYDVKM. The full variable domain, completed using reference TRBV28 and TRBJ1-5, is DVKVTQSSRYLVKRTGEKVFLECVQDMDHENMFWYRQDPGLGLRLIYFSYDVKMKEKGDIPEGYSVSREKKERFSLILESASTNQTSMYLCASAHRVLGNQPQHFGDGTRLSIL.

The J gene is TRBJ2-2, the V gene TRBV5-1; D not certain. Germline V lookup: CDR1 SGHRS, CDR2 YFSETQ. The CDR3 is 14 amino acids. V was shortened by 2 bases and J by 4 bases, with 9 bases between the two germline ends. The DNA for the CDR3 is TGCGCCAGCAGCTTCAACGAAGGCACCGGGGAGCTGTTTTTT. As protein: CASSFNEGTGELFF.

On this clone: The junction departs from the called germline gene at one end, perhaps through a read error. The chain employs TRBV6-5 and TRBJ2-1; D unclear. CDR1 is MNHEY and CDR2 is SVGAGI in the germline V gene. The CDR3 runs 12 residues. The CDR3 here is CATKGSSNEQFF. The CDR3 coding sequence is TGTGCCACCAAAGGATCCTCCAATGAGCAGTTCTTC.

This clone was seen only once. The J gene is TRBJ1-2, the V gene TRBV7-2; 8 bases line up with TRBD1. V was clipped by 4 bases and J by 6 bases; unmatched bases: 13. The CDR3 extends over 16 amino acids. The V gene's germline CDR1 is SGHTA and CDR2 FQGNSA. The CDR3 nucleotides read TGTGCCAGCAGCTCTAGGACAGGGAAAAGAAGTGATGGCTACACCTTC. This gives the protein CASSSRTGKRSDGYTF. The complete variable domain, with remaining parts taken from reference TRBV7-2 and TRBJ1-2, reads GAGVSQSPSNKVTEKGKDVELRCDPISGHTALYWYRQSLGQGLEFLIYFQGNSAPDKSGLPSDRFSAERTGGSVSTLTIQRTQQEDSAVYLCASSSRTGKRSDGYTFGSGTRLTVV.

In nucleotides, the CDR3 is TGTGCCTGGGAGGGGGGTAGTGGGCCCTTCATCGAAGCTTTCTTT. Translated, it gives CAWEGGSGPFIEAFF. The rearrangement links TRBV30 to TRBJ1-1, with D perhaps TRBD1 (6 bases). V lost 5 bases, J lost 8 bases, and 24 bases lay in between. CDR3 length: 15 residues. Germline CDR1 reads GTSNPN; CDR2 reads SVGIG (reference sequence).

The V and J genes are TRBV19 and TRBJ2-6, with D possibly being TRBD1 or TRBD2 (5 bases each). Germline V gene sequence: CDR1 LNHDA, CDR2 SQIVND (reference sequence). The CDR3 has 15 residues. Trimming pared 6 bases from V and 1 base from J, leaving 10 bases between. The CDR3 nucleotides are TGTGCCAGTAGGGGGGTTGGATCTGGGGCCAACGTCCTGACTTTC. Protein product: CASRGVGSGANVLTF.

The CDR3 DNA sequence: TGTGCCAGCTCACCGGGACCAGAAATAGCCGGGGAGCTGTTTTTT. Its translation is CASSPGPEIAGELFF. V is TRBV18 and J is TRBJ2-2, with D perhaps assigned TRBD1 or TRBD2 (5 bases each). Germline CDR1 reads KGHSH; CDR2 reads LQKENI. Trimming pared 3 bases from V and 6 bases from J, leaving 14 bases between. The CDR3 loop spans 15 amino acids.

The chain links TRBV5-1 to TRBJ1-2, with a weak D call TRBD1 (5 bases). The CDR3 extends over 15 amino acids. V shed 4 bases and J shed 2 bases, with 15 bases lying between them. CDR1 and CDR2 (germline): SGHRS, YFSETQ. CDR3 bases: TGCGCCAGCAGCCCGTCCGGGACGGTGAACTATGGCTACACCTTC. This sequence encodes CASSPSGTVNYGYTF.

This clone was observed a few times. The rearrangement links TRBV19 to TRBJ2-7; D possibly corresponds to TRBD1 (6 bases). V dropped 3 bases and J dropped 4 bases, with 16 bases sitting between them. The germline V gene encodes CDR1 LNHDA and CDR2 SQIVND (reference sequence). CDR3 length: 15 amino acids. The CDR3: CASSIMAGAVYEQYF. CDR3 in DNA: TGTGCCAGTAGTATTATGGCAGGGGCGGTTTACGAGCAGTACTTC.

V usage is TRBV9 and J usage is TRBJ2-5; no clear D. In germline, CDR1 is SGDLS, CDR2 YYNGEE. This CDR3 has 16 amino acids. Trimming removed 0 bases from V and 2 bases from J, with 14 bases in between. The CDR3 nucleotides read TGTGCCAGCAGCGTAGCTACCCAGGTATCGCAAGAGACCCAGTACTTC. Its protein product is CASSVATQVSQETQYF.

The rearrangement links TRBV13 to TRBJ1-2; TRBD1 aligns across 9 bases. After removal of 6 bases from V and 5 bases from J, the junction contained 10 bases not matched to a gene. The CDR3 covers 15 residues. Germline loops: CDR1 PRHDT, CDR2 FYEKMQ (reference sequence). This chain's CDR3 is CASSKAAGQGYGYTF. The CDR3 DNA is TGTGCCAGCAGTAAGGCAGCGGGACAGGGATATGGCTACACCTTC.

This sequence joins TRBV4-1 and TRBJ1-2; a possible D gene is TRBD1 (6 bases). This CDR3 contains 15 residues. Per germline, CDR1 MGHRA and CDR2 YSYEKL. Trimming removed 0 bases at V and 7 bases at J, with 15 bases between. The DNA for the CDR3 is TGCGCCAGCAGCCAAGATCACAACAGGGAAGGTGGCTACACCTTC. This gives the protein CASSQDHNREGGYTF.

The chain uses TRBV7-8 and TRBJ1-2; D is uncertain. CDR1 and CDR2 (germline): SGHVS, FQNEAQ. V gave up 2 bases and J gave up 0 bases, with 4 bases separating them. The CDR3 covers 13 residues. CDR3 region: CASSLWSNYGYTF. CDR3 in DNA: TGTGCCAGCAGCTTATGGTCTAACTATGGCTACACCTTC.

The chain employs TRBV4-3 and TRBJ1-2, with D perhaps TRBD1 (5 bases). V was trimmed by 1 base and J by 7 bases, leaving 13 bases between them. This CDR3 region has 14 residues. Germline lookup yields CDR1 LGHNA and CDR2 YSLEER. CDR3: CASSQVGGLAGYTF. In DNA, the CDR3 is TGCGCCAGCAGCCAAGTGGGGGGACTGGCTGGCTACACCTTC.

The chain recombines TRBV11-3 with TRBJ1-2, with TRBD1 identical over 9 bases. The trim removed 2 bases at V and 8 bases at J, leaving 3 bases unmatched. Per germline, CDR1 SGHNT and CDR2 YENEEA. There are 13 residues in the CDR3. This chain's CDR3 is CASSLTGGVGYTF. The CDR3 nucleotides are TGTGCCAGCAGCTTAACAGGGGGCGTCGGCTACACCTTC.

The chain carries TRBV27 and TRBJ2-1, with D possibly TRBD2 on 6 matching bases. The CDR3 is 14 amino acids. Trimming shortened V by 2 bases and J by 7 bases, and 12 bases separated the two germline ends. Per germline, CDR1 MNHEY and CDR2 SMNVEV (reference sequence). The CDR3 protein is CASSLRRGRNEQFF. CDR3 DNA sequence: TGTGCCAGCAGTTTAAGGCGGGGAAGGAATGAGCAGTTCTTC.

The V gene is TRBV19, the J gene TRBJ1-3; D unresolved. CDR3 length: 15 residues. Germline lookup yields CDR1 LNHDA and CDR2 SQIVND (reference sequence). Trimming pared 5 bases from V and 4 bases from J, leaving 15 bases between. The CDR3 reads CASSRYQDSGNTIYF. The DNA for the CDR3 is TGTGCCAGTAGTCGCTATCAGGACTCGGGAAACACCATATATTTT. Using reference TRBV19 and TRBJ1-3 for the parts outside the CDR3, the full variable domain is DGGITQSPKYLFRKEGQNVTLSCEQNLNHDAMYWYRQDPGQGLRLIYYSQIVNDFQKGDIAEGYSVSREKKESFPLTVTSAQKNPTAFYLCASSRYQDSGNTIYFGEGSWLTVV.

Worth noting for this clone: At one end the junction does not follow the germline gene, possibly because of a read error. V usage is TRBV7-7 and J usage is TRBJ2-5, with D perhaps TRBD1 (6 bases). CDR3 size: 13 residues. Germline assignment: CDR1 SSHAT and CDR2 FNYEAQ (reference sequence). CDR3 DNA sequence: TGTGCTAGCAGCCCTGACAGGCAAGAGACCCAGTACTTC. Protein sequence: CASSPDRQETQYF.

V usage is TRBV4-2 and J usage is TRBJ2-1; 8 positions match TRBD2. Looked up from germline, CDR1 is LGHNA and CDR2 is YNFKEQ. The CDR3 loop spans 15 amino acids. The junction had 9 bases not matched to a gene; V was cut back by 1 base and J by 10 bases. The CDR3 DNA sequence: TGTGCCAGCAGCCAAGTTACAGCGGGAGTTTGGGAGCAGTTCTTC. Amino acids: CASSQVTAGVWEQFF.

This chain links TRBV2 with TRBJ2-4, with D maybe TRBD1 (5 bases). CDR1 and CDR2 (germline): SNHLY, FYNNEI. The ends were cut back, 4 bases at V and 1 base at J, with 11 bases in the middle. The CDR3 is 15 amino acids. The CDR3 sequence: CASSVWRQAKNIQYF. In nucleotides, the CDR3 is TGTGCCAGCAGTGTTTGGAGACAGGCCAAAAACATTCAGTACTTC.

The chain combines TRBV7-8 with TRBJ2-3; D might be TRBD2 (5 bases). The CDR3 has 15 amino acids. Trimming took off 4 bases at V and 0 bases at J, with 11 bases between the two ends. The germline V gene has CDR1 SGHVS and CDR2 FQNEAQ. DNA of the CDR3: TGTGCCAGCAGCTCCGGACTGTCGAGCACAGATACGCAGTATTTT. Its translation: CASSSGLSSTDTQYF.

This rearrangement joins TRBV11-2 to TRBJ1-2; the D gene is possibly TRBD1 (5 bases). There are 13 residues in the CDR3. Germline V gives CDR1 SGHAT, CDR2 FQNNGV. V was clipped by 6 bases and J by 4 bases, with 12 bases between them. CDR3: CASSGGWGYGYTF. The DNA of the CDR3 is TGTGCCAGCAGTGGGGGGTGGGGCTATGGCTACACCTTC.